A single sample is the source of the 30 T cell receptor beta chains below, sequenced in a study of T cells in Graves' hyperthyroidism and ophthalmopathy. RNA transcripts gave rise to amplified TCR beta CDR3 regions. An initial round of RT-PCR targeting the TCR CDR3 relied on the HTBI primer set. One entry per CDR3 protein results from TCRdb running MiXCR on the multiplex PCR reads. The sample has approximately 600,000 distinct CDR3 sequences, roughly 20% seen once. What was sequenced was blood. These receptors came from a man aged 25-40 years with Graves' ophthalmopathy.

The J gene is TRBJ2-1, the V gene TRBV10-3, with 16 nucleotides matching TRBD2. The junction had 15 bases not matched to a gene; V was cut back by 6 bases and J by 7 bases. CDR3 size: 19 residues. The V gene's germline CDR1 is ENHRY and CDR2 SYGVKD. The CDR3 nucleotides are TGTGCCATCAGCGACCTCGCTGGGACTAGCGGGAGGGTAAAAAATGAGCAGTTCTTC. Encoded protein: CAISDLAGTSGRVKNEQFF.

This clonotype was picked up many times. Mismatch with germline at one junction end may stem from a read error. The V gene is TRBV11-1, the J gene TRBJ2-1; D may correspond to TRBD1 or TRBD2 (5 bases each). The CDR3 has 12 residues. In germline, CDR1 is SGHAT, CDR2 FQDESV (reference sequence). For the CDR3, the DNA is TGTGCCAGCAGCTGGGGGTACAGTGAGCAGTTCTTC. Protein: CASSWGYSEQFF.

This clonotype was found many times. The rearrangement uses TRBV2 and TRBJ2-1; no clear D. CDR1 and CDR2 from the germline V gene are SNHLY and FYNNEI. Trimming took off 3 bases at V and 10 bases at J, with 16 bases between the two ends. The CDR3 length is 14 residues. The CDR3 here is CASSDLTRVGEQFF. The DNA for the CDR3 is TGTGCCAGCAGTGATCTGACTCGGGTCGGGGAGCAGTTCTTC.

On this clonotype: Compared with germline, one end of the junction differs, possibly owing to a read error. Here the CDR3 DNA reads TGCGCCGGCAGCCTTGGACTAGCGTCTTACAATGAGCAGTTCTTC. Translating gives CAGSLGLASYNEQFF. The chain is built from TRBV5-1 and TRBJ2-1, with 9 bases identical to TRBD2. The CDR3 spans 15 residues. The V gene's germline CDR1 is SGHRS and CDR2 YFSETQ.

The V call is TRBV14, the J call TRBJ2-7; 9 bases fit TRBD1. Trimming cost V 7 bases and J 8 bases; bases outside gene matches: 9. Germline CDR1 and CDR2: SGHDN and FVKESK. This CDR3 has 13 amino acids. The CDR3 here is CASTGTGLRKQYF. CDR3 nucleotide sequence: TGTGCCAGCACCGGGACAGGGCTACGTAAGCAGTACTTC.

This clonotype was picked up many times. The chain recombines TRBV6-1 with TRBJ2-1; 8 bases are a match to TRBD2. This CDR3 is 18 amino acids long. Germline assignment: CDR1 MNHNS and CDR2 SASEGT. With V trimmed by 5 bases and J by 2 bases, 14 bases remained unmatched. The CDR3 is CASSSTSAREMAYNEQFF. In nucleotides, the CDR3 is TGTGCCAGCAGTTCGACTAGCGCGAGGGAGATGGCCTACAATGAGCAGTTCTTC.

This clonotype has ten or more counts. The rearrangement links TRBV6-2 or TRBV6-3 to TRBJ2-2; 14 nucleotides line up with TRBD2. Germline values: CDR1 MNHEY, CDR2 SVGEGT. The CDR3 has 16 amino acids. With 6 bases clipped from V and 5 bases from J, the junction kept 5 bases outside the gene matches. The CDR3 region is CASSPGLAGETGELFF. The CDR3, as DNA: TGTGCCAGCAGCCCGGGACTAGCGGGAGAGACCGGGGAGCTGTTTTTT.

This clonotype has a handful of counts. This chain links TRBV7-6 with TRBJ1-4, with 7 bases lining up with TRBD1. The CDR3 runs 13 residues. From germline, CDR1 is SGHVS and CDR2 FNYEAQ. V lost 7 bases, J lost 8 bases, and 7 bases stayed unmatched. DNA of the CDR3: TGTGCCAGCAACAGGGGCGTTGGAGAAAAACTGTTTTTT. This sequence encodes CASNRGVGEKLFF.

This clonotype has more than one count but fewer than ten. V usage is TRBV7-9 and J usage is TRBJ2-1, with 9 bases lining up with TRBD2. The junction had 11 bases not matched to a gene; V was cut back by 4 bases and J by 4 bases. The germline CDR1 and CDR2 sequences are SEHNR and FQNEAQ (reference sequence). The CDR3 sequence is 17 residues long. The CDR3 here is CASSSTAKAGGYNEQFF. The CDR3 nucleotides are TGTGCCAGCAGCTCGACAGCGAAGGCGGGAGGGTACAATGAGCAGTTCTTC.

Concerning this clonotype: At one boundary the junction diverges from the germline segment, which might be a read error. The rearrangement joins TRBV7-7 to TRBJ1-3; no reliable D call. CDR1 SSHAT and CDR2 FNYEAQ come from the germline V gene (reference sequence). The CDR3 covers 15 residues. The chain's CDR3 is CASSPSGDSGNTIYF. DNA for the CDR3: TGTGCTAGCAGCCCCAGCGGGGACTCTGGAAACACCATATATTTT.

Written as DNA, the CDR3 is TGTGCCAGCAGTTTAAGGGGGAGTGTCGGGAGTTCCCGCGAGCAGTACTTC. Protein sequence: CASSLRGSVGSSREQYF. The chain carries TRBV12-3 or TRBV12-4 and TRBJ2-7; tentatively, D is TRBD1 or TRBD2 (6 bases each). This CDR3 contains 17 residues. V was shortened by 2 bases and J by 6 bases, with 23 bases between the two germline ends.

Comment on this clonotype: Sequence at one end of the junction differs from germline and may be a read error. The chain combines TRBV20-1 with TRBJ2-1, with D tentatively TRBD1 (6 bases). Germline CDR1 DFQATT, CDR2 SNEGSKA (reference sequence). The CDR3 extends over 15 amino acids. DNA of the CDR3: TGCAGTGCTAGCCCAATACGAACAGGGCGGAATGAGCAGCTCTTC. Encoded protein: CSASPIRTGRNEQLF.

The sample holds many counts of this clonotype. CDR3 in DNA: TGCGCCAGCAGCTCCGCGCGGGTCCCAGATACGCAGTATTTT. It is translated as CASSSARVPDTQYF. J is TRBJ2-3 and V is TRBV5-1; possibly TRBD2 for D (5 bases). Germline CDR1 and CDR2: SGHRS and YFSETQ. With 3 bases removed from V and 4 bases from J, the gap between germline ends came to 12 bases. This CDR3 contains 14 residues.

The genes are TRBV11-2 and TRBJ1-5; the D gene is possibly TRBD1 (5 bases). In germline, CDR1 is SGHAT, CDR2 FQNNGV. There are 17 residues in the CDR3. Trimming cost V 1 base and J 2 bases, with 15 bases left between them. The CDR3 loop reads CASSLGFRGEGNQPQHF. The CDR3, as DNA: TGTGCCAGCAGCTTAGGGTTCCGGGGGGAGGGCAATCAGCCCCAGCATTTT.

The chain uses TRBV5-8 and TRBJ2-1, with D possibly matching TRBD2 (6 bases). Germline lookup yields CDR1 SGHTS and CDR2 YDEGEE. The CDR3 totals 15 residues. Trimming left V 1 base short and J 5 bases short, with 13 bases between. The CDR3 nucleotides read TGTGCCAGCAGCTTGAGACCGGGAGTAAACAATGAGCAGTTCTTC. Residues: CASSLRPGVNNEQFF.

Ten or more counts support this clonotype. The chain is built from TRBV7-9 and TRBJ2-7, with TRBD2 identical over 11 bases. Germline V CDR1 and CDR2: SEHNR, FQNEAQ (reference sequence). V trimming: 5 bases; J trimming: 6 bases; junction bases outside the gene matches: 9. This CDR3 has 15 amino acids. CDR3 nucleotide sequence: TGTGCCAGCAGCCCTCCGGGACTAGCGGCTCTCGAGCAGTACTTC. This encodes CASSPPGLAALEQYF.

The genes are TRBV11-2 and TRBJ1-3; the D is unclear. This CDR3 has 14 residues. Trimming cost V 6 bases and J 0 bases, with 9 bases left between them. Per germline, CDR1 SGHAT and CDR2 FQNNGV. The CDR3 DNA is TGTGCCAGCAGTACCCTGAGCTCTGGAAACACCATATATTTT. It specifies CASSTLSSGNTIYF.

The rearrangement uses TRBV2 and TRBJ2-7; D tentatively reads TRBD1 or TRBD2 (5 bases each). Germline V lookup: CDR1 SNHLY, CDR2 FYNNEI. This CDR3 region has 15 residues. Trimming stripped 6 bases from V and 0 bases from J, with 15 bases between. For the CDR3, the DNA is TGTGCCAGCAGACGCCCGGGACCCAGCTCCTACGAGCAGTACTTC. This gives the protein CASRRPGPSSYEQYF.

This clonotype was detected many times. The genes are TRBV28 and TRBJ2-2, with D maybe TRBD2 (7 bases). The CDR3 is 15 residues long. V lost 2 bases to trimming and J lost 6 bases, with 13 bases between them. The germline CDR1 and CDR2 sequences are MDHEN and SYDVKM. The CDR3 DNA sequence: TGTGCCAGCAGTTTACGGGGGGCGATGGCCGGGGAGCTGTTTTTT. Translating it yields CASSLRGAMAGELFF.

This clonotype was observed a single time. The chain uses TRBV12-3 or TRBV12-4 and TRBJ2-7; no reliable D call. The V gene lost 1 base and the J gene lost 5 bases, with 9 bases spanning the gap. This CDR3 contains 13 residues. The CDR3 sequence is CASSLGTAHEQYF. Here the CDR3 DNA reads TGTGCCAGCAGTTTAGGTACAGCCCACGAGCAGTACTTC.

This clonotype has more than one count but fewer than ten. The chain recombines TRBV13 with TRBJ2-7; possibly TRBD2 for D (6 bases). CDR3 length equals 14 residues. Germline V gene data show CDR1 as PRHDT and CDR2 as FYEKMQ (reference sequence). V was shortened by 5 bases and J by 2 bases, with 13 bases between the two germline ends. CDR3 protein: CASSEGDLAYEQYF. CDR3 bases: TGTGCCAGCAGCGAAGGGGACTTGGCCTACGAGCAGTACTTC.

This clonotype was counted only a few times. The V and J genes are TRBV29-1 and TRBJ1-1; D is unresolved. V lost 5 bases and J lost 5, with 9 bases in between. Germline loops: CDR1 SQVTM, CDR2 ANQGSEA. This CDR3 has 11 amino acids. The CDR3 reads CSVKRNTEAFF. The CDR3 region has the DNA TGCAGCGTTAAGAGGAATACTGAAGCTTTCTTT.

Ten or more counts support this clonotype. The chain is built from TRBV7-3 and TRBJ2-7, with D maybe TRBD1 (6 bases). The germline V gene encodes CDR1 SGHTA and CDR2 FQGTGA. The CDR3 contains 13 residues. Deletions cut 5 bases from V and 4 bases from J, with 12 bases between. The CDR3 DNA sequence: TGTGCCAGCAGCCAACAGGGCGGATACGAGCAGTACTTC. Protein: CASSQQGGYEQYF.

CDR3 amino acids: CASSTRQGQETQYF. In DNA, the CDR3 is TGTGCCAGCAGCACCCGACAGGGCCAAGAGACCCAGTACTTC. The gene calls are TRBV7-2 and TRBJ2-5; 7 bases line up with TRBD1. V shed 5 bases and J 1 base; nucleotides not matched to a gene: 4. Germline values: CDR1 SGHTA, CDR2 FQGNSA. The CDR3 has 14 amino acids.

This clonotype was seen ten or more times. V gene TRBV24-1 combines with J gene TRBJ1-1; D is possibly TRBD1 (5 bases). CDR3 length: 16 amino acids. Germline V gene sequence: CDR1 KGHDR, CDR2 SFDVKD. V was shortened by 2 bases and J by 2 bases, with 14 bases between the two germline ends. The CDR3 loop is CATSDSSGGVNTEAFF. CDR3 DNA sequence: TGTGCCACCAGTGATTCCTCGGGGGGGGTTAACACTGAAGCTTTCTTT.

As to this clonotype: One junction end disagrees with the germline gene, perhaps due to a read error. This rearrangement joins TRBV12-3 or TRBV12-4 to TRBJ2-7, with 8 positions matching TRBD1. There are 14 residues in the CDR3. Here the CDR3 reads CASSRTGFVNERYF. The CDR3 DNA sequence: TGTGCCAGCAGTCGGACAGGGTTTGTCAACGAGCGGTACTTC.

V usage is TRBV5-4 and J usage is TRBJ2-2; D gene uncertain. V lost 2 bases and J 7 bases, leaving 12 bases between the germline ends. This CDR3 has 14 residues. Germline lookup yields CDR1 SGHNT and CDR2 YYREEE (reference sequence). CDR3 in amino acids: CASSFRTTDGELFF. CDR3 nucleotide sequence: TGTGCCAGCAGCTTTAGGACCACCGACGGGGAGCTGTTTTTT.

The gene calls are TRBV19 and TRBJ2-7; 8 nucleotides align to TRBD1. The germline gives CDR1 LNHDA, CDR2 SQIVND (reference sequence). The CDR3 sequence is 15 residues long. Unmatched junction bases numbered 16, after V lost 10 bases and J lost 5 bases. The CDR3 DNA is TGTGCCACCTCTGATCCAGGGGGCGCCGAAGACGAGCAGTACTTC. Protein: CATSDPGGAEDEQYF.

This clonotype was seen more than once but under ten times. The chain has TRBV6-2 or TRBV6-3 and TRBJ2-3, with a tentative D call TRBD2 (6 bases). V shed 5 bases and J shed 3 bases, with 9 bases lying between them. CDR1 and CDR2 (germline): MNHEY, SVGEGT. This CDR3 contains 13 residues. Here the CDR3 DNA reads TGTGCCAGCAGTGCCGGGACTACAGATACGCAGTATTTT. Translation: CASSAGTTDTQYF.

This clonotype has just a few counts. CDR3 sequence: CASSEPTTGGDTQYF. CDR3 in DNA: TGCGCCAGCAGTGAGCCGACGACAGGTGGGGATACGCAGTATTTT. This sequence joins TRBV10-2 and TRBJ2-3; tentative D call: TRBD1 (6 bases). The germline CDR1 and CDR2 sequences are WSHSY and SAAADI. The CDR3 covers 15 residues. The V end was cut by 2 bases, the J end by 6 bases, with 15 bases between.